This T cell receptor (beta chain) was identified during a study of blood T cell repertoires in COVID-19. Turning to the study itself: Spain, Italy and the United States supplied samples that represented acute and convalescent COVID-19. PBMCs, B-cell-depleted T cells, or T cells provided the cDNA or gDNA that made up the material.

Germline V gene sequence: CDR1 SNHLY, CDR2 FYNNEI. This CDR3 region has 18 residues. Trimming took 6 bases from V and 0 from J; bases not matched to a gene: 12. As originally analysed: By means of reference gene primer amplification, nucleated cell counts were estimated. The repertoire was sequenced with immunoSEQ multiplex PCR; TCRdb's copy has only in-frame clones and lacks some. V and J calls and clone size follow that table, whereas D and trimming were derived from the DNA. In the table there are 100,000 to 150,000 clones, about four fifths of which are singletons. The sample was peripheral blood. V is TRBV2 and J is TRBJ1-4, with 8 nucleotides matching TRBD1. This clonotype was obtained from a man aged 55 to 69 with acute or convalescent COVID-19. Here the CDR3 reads CASRGRRDRGSTNEKLFF. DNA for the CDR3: TGTGCCAGCAGGGGGCGGCGAGACAGGGGTTCAACTAATGAAAAACTGTTTTTT.